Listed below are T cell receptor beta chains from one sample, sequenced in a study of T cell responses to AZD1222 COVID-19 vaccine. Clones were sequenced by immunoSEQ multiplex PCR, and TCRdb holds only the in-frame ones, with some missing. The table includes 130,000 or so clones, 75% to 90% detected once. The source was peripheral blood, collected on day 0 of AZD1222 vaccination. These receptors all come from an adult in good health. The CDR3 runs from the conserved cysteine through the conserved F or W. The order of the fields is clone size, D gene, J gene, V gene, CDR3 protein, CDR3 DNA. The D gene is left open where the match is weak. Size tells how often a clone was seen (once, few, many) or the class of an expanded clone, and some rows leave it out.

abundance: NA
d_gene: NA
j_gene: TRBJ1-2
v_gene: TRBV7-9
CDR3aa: CASSLPYPLRDYGYTF
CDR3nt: TGTGCCAGCAGCTTACCCTACCCCCTGCGCGACTATGGCTACACCTTC

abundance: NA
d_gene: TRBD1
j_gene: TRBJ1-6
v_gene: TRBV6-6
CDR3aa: CASSYSAGGSPLHF
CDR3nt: TGTGCCAGCAGTTACTCGGCAGGGGGCTCACCCCTCCACTTT

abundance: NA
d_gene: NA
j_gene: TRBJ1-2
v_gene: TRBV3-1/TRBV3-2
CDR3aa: CASSPGDRGYTF
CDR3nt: TGTGCCAGCAGCCCAGGGGATCGCGGCTACACCTTC

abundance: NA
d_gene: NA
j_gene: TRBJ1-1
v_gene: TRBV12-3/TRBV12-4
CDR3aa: CASKSNMGTEAFF
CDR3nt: TGTGCCAGCAAATCAAACATGGGCACTGAAGCTTTCTTT

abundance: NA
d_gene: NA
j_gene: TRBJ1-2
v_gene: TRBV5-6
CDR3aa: CASSLTSGATNTF
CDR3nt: TGTGCCAGCAGCTTGACCTCGGGGGCGACGAACACCTTC

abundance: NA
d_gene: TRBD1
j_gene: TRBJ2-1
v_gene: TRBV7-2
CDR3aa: CASSSQLNRGNEQFF
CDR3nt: TGTGCCAGCAGCTCCCAATTGAACAGGGGGAATGAGCAGTTCTTC

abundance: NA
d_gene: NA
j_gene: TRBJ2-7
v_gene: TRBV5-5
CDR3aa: CASSLGVNYEQYF
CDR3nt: TGTGCCAGCAGCTTGGGGGTTAACTACGAGCAGTACTTC

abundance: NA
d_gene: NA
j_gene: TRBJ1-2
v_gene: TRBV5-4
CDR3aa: CASSTVLDGYGYTF
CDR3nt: TGTGCCAGCAGCACAGTGCTGGATGGCTATGGCTACACCTTC

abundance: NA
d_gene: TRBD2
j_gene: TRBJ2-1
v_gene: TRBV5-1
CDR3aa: CASSETLAGGYNEQFF
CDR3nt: TGCGCCAGCAGTGAAACCCTAGCGGGGGGTTACAATGAGCAGTTCTTC

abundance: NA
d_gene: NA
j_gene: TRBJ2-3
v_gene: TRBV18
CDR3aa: CASSSYAGDTQYF
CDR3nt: TGTGCCAGCTCTTCCTACGCCGGGGATACGCAGTATTTT

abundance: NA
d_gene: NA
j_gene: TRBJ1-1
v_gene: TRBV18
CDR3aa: CASSQGKNTEAFF
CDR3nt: TGTGCCAGCTCACAGGGAAAGAACACTGAAGCTTTCTTT

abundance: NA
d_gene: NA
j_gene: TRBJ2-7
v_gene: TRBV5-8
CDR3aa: CASSFQSSYEQYF
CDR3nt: TGTGCCAGCAGCTTTCAAAGCTCCTACGAGCAGTACTTC

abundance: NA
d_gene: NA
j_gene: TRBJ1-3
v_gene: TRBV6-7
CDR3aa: CASSPPGHPFSGNTIYF
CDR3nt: TGTGCCAGCAGTCCCCCGGGACACCCGTTCTCTGGAAACACCATATATTTT

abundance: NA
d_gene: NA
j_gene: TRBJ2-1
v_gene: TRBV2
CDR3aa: CASSEVGKQFF
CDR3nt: TGTGCCAGCAGTGAAGTAGGTAAGCAGTTCTTC

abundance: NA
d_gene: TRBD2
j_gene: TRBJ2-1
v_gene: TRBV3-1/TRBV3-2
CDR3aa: CASRLTGTSGGYEQFF
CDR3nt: TGTGCCAGCAGGTTAACCGGGACTAGCGGGGGATATGAGCAGTTCTTC

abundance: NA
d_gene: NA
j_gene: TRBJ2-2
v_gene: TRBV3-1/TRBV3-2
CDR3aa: CASSSVIRHTGELFF
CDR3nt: TGTGCCAGCAGTTCCGTCATTAGACACACCGGGGAGCTGTTTTTT

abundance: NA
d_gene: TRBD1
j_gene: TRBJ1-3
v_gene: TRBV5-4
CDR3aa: CASSYTTGSSGNTIYF
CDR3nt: TGTGCCAGCAGCTACACGACAGGGAGCTCTGGAAACACCATATATTTT

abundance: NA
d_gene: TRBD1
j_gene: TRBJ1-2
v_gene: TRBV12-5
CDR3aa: CASGPGQDYGYTF
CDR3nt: TGTGCTAGTGGACCTGGACAGGACTATGGCTACACCTTC

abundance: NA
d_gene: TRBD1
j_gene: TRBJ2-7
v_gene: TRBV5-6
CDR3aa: CASSFGTGEYEQYF
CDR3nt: TGTGCCAGCAGCTTCGGGACAGGGGAATACGAGCAGTACTTC

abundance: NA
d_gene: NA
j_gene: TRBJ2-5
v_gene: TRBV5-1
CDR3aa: CASSLELQETQYF
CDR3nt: TGCGCCAGCAGCTTGGAACTCCAAGAGACCCAGTACTTC

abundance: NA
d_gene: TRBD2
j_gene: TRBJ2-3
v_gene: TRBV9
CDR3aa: CASSVAGTSLGTQYF
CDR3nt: TGTGCCAGCAGCGTAGCGGGGACTAGTTTAGGTACGCAGTATTTT

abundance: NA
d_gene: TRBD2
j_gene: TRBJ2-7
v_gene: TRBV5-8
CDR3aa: CGAAGVGEQYF
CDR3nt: TGTGGCGCAGCGGGGGTGGGCGAGCAGTACTTC

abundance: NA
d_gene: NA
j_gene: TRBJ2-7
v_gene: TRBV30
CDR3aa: CAWSVGRPYEQYF
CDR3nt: TGTGCCTGGAGTGTAGGTCGGCCCTACGAGCAGTACTTC

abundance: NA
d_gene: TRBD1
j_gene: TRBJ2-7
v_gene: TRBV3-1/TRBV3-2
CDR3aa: CASRKDRGKSYEQYF
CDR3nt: TGTGCCAGTCGTAAAGACAGGGGAAAATCCTACGAGCAGTACTTC

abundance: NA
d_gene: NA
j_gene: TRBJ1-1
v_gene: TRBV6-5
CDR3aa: CASRQNTEAFF
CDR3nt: TGTGCCAGCAGACAGAACACTGAAGCTTTCTTT

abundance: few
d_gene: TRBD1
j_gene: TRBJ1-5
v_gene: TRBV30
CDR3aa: CAWSTRTGRDQPQHF
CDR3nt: TGTGCCTGGAGTACCCGGACAGGAAGGGATCAGCCCCAGCATTTT

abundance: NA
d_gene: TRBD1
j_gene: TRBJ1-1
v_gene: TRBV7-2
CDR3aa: CASRPTRDRTEAFF
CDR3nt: TGTGCCAGCAGACCCACCCGGGACAGAACTGAAGCTTTCTTT

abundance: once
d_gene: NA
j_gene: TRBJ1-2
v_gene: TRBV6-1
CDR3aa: CASSELRQGPQGYTF
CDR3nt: TGTGCCAGCAGTGAGTTACGGCAGGGGCCCCAGGGCTACACCTTC

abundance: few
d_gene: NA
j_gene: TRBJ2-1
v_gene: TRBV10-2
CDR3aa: CASSESGRQSNEQFF
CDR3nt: TGCGCCAGCAGTGAGTCGGGTCGACAGTCTAATGAGCAGTTCTTC

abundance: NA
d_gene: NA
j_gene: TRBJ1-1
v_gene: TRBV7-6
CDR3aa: CASSLGGEAFF
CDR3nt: TGTGCCAGCAGCTTAGGGGGAGAAGCTTTCTTT

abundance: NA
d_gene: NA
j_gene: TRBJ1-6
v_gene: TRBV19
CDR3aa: CASSIWQDNSPLHF
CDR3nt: TGTGCCAGTAGTATATGGCAAGATAATTCACCCCTCCACTTT

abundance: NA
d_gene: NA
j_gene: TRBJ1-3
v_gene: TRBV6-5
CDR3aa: CASSTTDRIGNTIYF
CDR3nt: TGTGCCAGCAGTACAACAGACAGGATCGGAAACACCATATATTTT

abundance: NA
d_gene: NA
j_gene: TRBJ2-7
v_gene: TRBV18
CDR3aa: CASSPEYYEQYF
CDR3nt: TGTGCCAGCTCACCAGAGTACTACGAGCAGTACTTC

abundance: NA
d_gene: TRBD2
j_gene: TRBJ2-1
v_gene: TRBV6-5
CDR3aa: CASSGLAGAYNEQFF
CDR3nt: TGTGCCAGCAGCGGACTAGCGGGGGCTTACAATGAGCAGTTCTTC

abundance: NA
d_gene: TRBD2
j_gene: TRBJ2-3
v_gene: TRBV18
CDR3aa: CASSPASGVSTDTQYF
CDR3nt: TGTGCCAGCTCACCGGCTAGCGGGGTAAGCACAGATACGCAGTATTTT

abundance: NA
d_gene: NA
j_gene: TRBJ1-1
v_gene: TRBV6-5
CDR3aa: CAIWDGSGTEAFF
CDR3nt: TGTGCCATCTGGGATGGGTCGGGAACTGAAGCTTTCTTT

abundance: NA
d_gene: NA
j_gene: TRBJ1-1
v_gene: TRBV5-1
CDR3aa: CASSLGPLLVNTEAFF
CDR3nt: TGCGCCAGCAGCTTGGGGCCGTTACTGGTGAACACTGAAGCTTTCTTT

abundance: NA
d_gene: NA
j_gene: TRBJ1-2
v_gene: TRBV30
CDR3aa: CAWATNVNYGYTF
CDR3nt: TGTGCCTGGGCCACCAACGTTAACTATGGCTACACCTTC

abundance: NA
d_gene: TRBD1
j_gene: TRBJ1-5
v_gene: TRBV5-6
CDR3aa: CASSLKGALNQPQHF
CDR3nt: TGTGCCAGCAGCTTGAAGGGGGCCCTAAATCAGCCCCAGCATTTT

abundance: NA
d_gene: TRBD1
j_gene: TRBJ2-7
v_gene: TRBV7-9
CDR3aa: CASSQLPGQGAGSYEQYF
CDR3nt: TGTGCCAGCAGCCAACTCCCCGGACAGGGGGCCGGGTCCTACGAGCAGTACTTC

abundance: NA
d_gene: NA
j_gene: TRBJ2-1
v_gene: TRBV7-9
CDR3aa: CASSLVRDEQFF
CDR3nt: TGTGCCAGCAGCTTAGTGAGGGATGAGCAGTTCTTC

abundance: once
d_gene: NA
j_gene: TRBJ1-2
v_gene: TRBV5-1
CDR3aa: CASSLAGARDGYTF
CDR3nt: TGCGCCAGCAGCTTGGCAGGGGCACGAGATGGCTACACCTTC

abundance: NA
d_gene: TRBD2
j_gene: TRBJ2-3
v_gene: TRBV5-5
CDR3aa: CASSLAKGERETDTQYF
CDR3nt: TGTGCCAGCAGCTTGGCCAAGGGCGAGCGGGAGACAGATACGCAGTATTTT

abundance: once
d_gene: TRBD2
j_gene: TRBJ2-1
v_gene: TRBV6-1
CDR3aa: CASSGTSGALGNEQFF
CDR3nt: TGTGCCAGCAGTGGGACTAGCGGGGCTCTAGGGAATGAGCAGTTCTTC

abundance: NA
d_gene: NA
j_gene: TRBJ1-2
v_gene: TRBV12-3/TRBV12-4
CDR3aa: CASSYIGVYGYTF
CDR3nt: TGTGCCAGCAGTTATATCGGGGTCTATGGCTACACCTTC

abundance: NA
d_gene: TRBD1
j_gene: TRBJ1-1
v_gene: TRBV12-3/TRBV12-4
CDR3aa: CASTYDRGTEAFF
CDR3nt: TGTGCCAGCACCTACGACAGGGGCACTGAAGCTTTCTTT

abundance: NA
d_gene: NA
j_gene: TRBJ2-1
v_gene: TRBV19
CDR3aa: CASSPQYNEQFF
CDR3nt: TGTGCCAGTAGCCCCCAATACAATGAGCAGTTCTTC

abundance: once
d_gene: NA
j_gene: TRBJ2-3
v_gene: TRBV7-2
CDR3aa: CASSSPLSPTDTQYF
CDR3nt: TGTGCCAGCAGCTCTCCTTTAAGCCCCACAGATACGCAGTATTTT

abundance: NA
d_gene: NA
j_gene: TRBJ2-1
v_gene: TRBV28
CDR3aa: CASSQSYNEQFF
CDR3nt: TGTGCCAGCAGTCAAAGCTACAATGAGCAGTTCTTC

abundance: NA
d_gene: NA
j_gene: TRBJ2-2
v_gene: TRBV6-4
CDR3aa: CASRDRDYTGELFF
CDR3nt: TGTGCCAGCCGAGACAGGGACTACACCGGGGAGCTGTTTTTT

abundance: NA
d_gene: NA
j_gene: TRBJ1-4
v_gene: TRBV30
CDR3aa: CAQGARAEKLFF
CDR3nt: TGTGCCCAAGGGGCACGGGCTGAAAAACTGTTTTTT

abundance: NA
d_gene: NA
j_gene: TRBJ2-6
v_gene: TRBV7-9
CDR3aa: CASSRRSSGANVLTF
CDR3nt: TGTGCCAGCAGCCGACGGAGCTCTGGGGCCAACGTCCTGACTTTC

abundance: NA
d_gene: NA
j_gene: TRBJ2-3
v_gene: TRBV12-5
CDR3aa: CASGLPSGGPSDTQYF
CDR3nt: TGTGCTAGTGGTTTGCCATCGGGGGGCCCGTCAGATACGCAGTATTTT

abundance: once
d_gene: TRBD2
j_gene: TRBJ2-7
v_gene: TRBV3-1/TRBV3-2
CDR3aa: CASSSSGSGGYEQYF
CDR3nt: TGTGCCAGCAGCTCTTCGGGTAGCGGGGGCTACGAGCAGTACTTC

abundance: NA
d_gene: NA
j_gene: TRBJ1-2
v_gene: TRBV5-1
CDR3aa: CASSRVQGSGYYGYTF
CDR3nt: TGCGCCAGCTCCCGGGTACAGGGTTCGGGCTACTATGGCTACACCTTC

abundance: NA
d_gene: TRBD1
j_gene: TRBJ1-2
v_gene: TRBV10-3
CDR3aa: CAISAEPGQGTGYTF
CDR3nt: TGTGCCATCAGTGCAGAACCGGGACAGGGGACGGGCTACACCTTC